The TCR beta chain described here comes from a study of identical twins. Study-wide findings and caveats: Insertions were reduced in abundant cord blood beta clonotypes but not in memory repertoires.

This clonotype was counted many times. No antigen is known for it. TCRdb fed the 5' RACE reads into MiXCR, producing one record per CDR3 protein. The table lists around 480,000 distinct CDR3 sequences, over 11% of them singletons, with about 0.97% in the top ten. The V gene's germline CDR1 is LGHNA and CDR2 YSLEER. The CDR3 is made up of 16 amino acids. V lost 3 bases to trimming and J lost 6 bases; unmatched junction nucleotides: 8. These data also featured in a second study, about yellow fever vaccine responses in identical twins.

The clonotype comes from a woman aged 18-29 years in good health. Sequencing used CD4+ T cells sorted from blood. The chain recombines TRBV4-3 with TRBJ2-3, with 11 bases lining up with TRBD1. The CDR3 DNA follows: TGCGCCAGCAGCCAGCGGCGGACAGGGGGCCGGGATACGCAGTATTTT. Residues: CASSQRRTGGRDTQYF.